The T cell receptor beta chain under discussion was sequenced for a study of PD-L1 blockade in urothelial cancer. Germline V gives CDR1 GTSNPN, CDR2 SVGIG (reference sequence). Deletions cut 0 bases from V and 6 bases from J, with 9 bases between. The CDR3 is made up of 13 amino acids. Some clones are missing from TCRdb's copy, which holds only in-frame ones; the method was immunoSEQ multiplex PCR. The sample holds 84,000 or so clones; about 83% are singletons and the top ten take roughly 14%. The time point is: pretreatment peripheral blood. The V and J genes are TRBV30 and TRBJ2-1, with unresolved D. The clonotype comes from a man in his 60s with urothelial cancer. This sample comprised PBMCs, obtained around atezolizumab (anti-PD-L1) treatment. The CDR3 sequence: CAWSVDSPNEQFF. In DNA form, the CDR3 reads TGTGCCTGGAGTGTAGATAGTCCCAATGAGCAGTTCTTC.